A selection of T cell receptor beta chains follows, all from one sample in a study of immunodeficiency. Sequencing used immunoSEQ multiplex PCR; TCRdb keeps in-frame clones, though not all of them. The sample holds around 970 clones, approximately 90% seen once. Sequencing used CD4+ T cells from blood. The receptors were gathered from a female donor. Both conserved end residues are part of each CDR3. D genes are given only for firm matches. Clone size is given for some rows only: seen once, a few or many times, or a class if the clone is expanded.

d_call j_call clone_size v_call cdr3_nt cdr3_aa
- TRBJ1-4 once TRBV25-1 TGTGCCAGCAGCCGTCGCGAGGGAAGTGGAAAACTGTTTTTT CASSRREGSGKLFF
TRBD1 TRBJ2-3 - TRBV25-1 TGTGCCAGCAGTGGACAGGGACCCGGTGGTGGGGATACGCAGTATTTT CASSGQGPGGGDTQYF
- TRBJ1-2 - TRBV6-5 TGTGCCAGCAGTTACTCCTCCCCCAGGGCGGGCTATGGCTACACCTTC CASSYSSPRAGYGYTF
- TRBJ2-7 - TRBV15 TGTGCCACCAGCAGAGATCGGTTAGGGTCAACCTACGAGCAGTACTTC CATSRDRLGSTYEQYF
- TRBJ1-1 once TRBV6-5 TGTGCCAGCAGGCGGGGGGATTTTCTGAACACTGAAGCTTTCTTT CASRRGDFLNTEAFF
- TRBJ2-7 - TRBV6-2/TRBV6-3 TGTGCCAGCAGTTACGGGAGCGGGTACTACGAGCAGTACTTC CASSYGSGYYEQYF
TRBD2 TRBJ2-1 - TRBV11-3 TGTGCCAGCAGCCCTCTACTAGCGGGGCCAGGGAATGAGCAGTTCTTC CASSPLLAGPGNEQFF
- TRBJ1-2 once TRBV3-1/TRBV3-2 TGTGCCAGCAGCCAAGGAGGGTCCAACTATGGCTACACCTTC CASSQGGSNYGYTF
- TRBJ1-5 few TRBV12-3/TRBV12-4 TGTGCCAGCAGTTTCCCCGGGAGGCCCCAGCATTTT CASSFPGRPQHF
- TRBJ2-2 - TRBV3-1/TRBV3-2 TGTGCCAGCAGCCAAGTTTCCCAGGGGCCGGTAACCGGGGAGCTGTTTTTT CASSQVSQGPVTGELFF
TRBD1 TRBJ2-2 - TRBV28 TGTGCCAGCAGTTTCGGACAGGGGGGCGGGGAGCTGTTTTTT CASSFGQGGGELFF
TRBD2 TRBJ2-1 - TRBV9 TGTGCCAGCAGCGTACTAGGGGCTAGCGGGACCGTATATAATGAGCAGTTCTTC CASSVLGASGTVYNEQFF
TRBD1 TRBJ2-3 - TRBV24-1 TGTGCCACCAGTGACACCCAGGGGGTTGGTACAGATACGCAGTATTTT CATSDTQGVGTDTQYF
TRBD2 TRBJ2-1 - TRBV6-6 TGTGCCAGCACCATAGCGGGGAACAATGAGCAGTTCTTC CASTIAGNNEQFF
TRBD2 TRBJ2-1 - TRBV7-7 TGTGCCAGCAGCCGACTAGCGGGGAACTACAATGAGCAGTTCTTC CASSRLAGNYNEQFF